This passage covers 9 T cell receptor beta chains from one sample sequenced in a study of shared clonotypes between healthy human individuals (dated by TCRdb to about 2020). CD8 naive samples consisted of CD45RO-negative cells that were positively selected for CCR7, yielding a CD45RA+CCR7+ population without TemRA cells. Libraries came from the immunoSEQ multiplex PCR assay. This immuneACCESS table, as held by TCRdb, lists in-frame sequences with V and J called but not all clones. Of the missing ones, under half trace to an unresolved V gene in checked studies; the others have no known cause. This sample comprises fewer than 1 million clones, about 96% of them detected only once. The top ten constitute 0.2% to 0.25% of the sample. The sequencing sample was made of naive CD8+ T cells sorted from blood. What the cell subset or site label conveys for this sample: CD45RA+CCR7+. These receptor sequences come from a man between 25 and 39 years old in good health.

This clone was detected only once. The CDR3: CASSDRGKYEQYF. The CDR3 nucleotides are TGTGCCAGCTCGGACAGGGGAAAGTACGAGCAGTACTTC. The chain carries TRBV7-9 and TRBJ2-7; 9 positions match TRBD1. Germline CDR1 is SEHNR and CDR2 is FQNEAQ (reference sequence). V shed 8 bases, J shed 4 bases, and the junction held 6 bases outside the gene matches. This CDR3 region has 13 residues. Looking up the rest from reference TRBV7-9 and TRBJ2-7 gives the full variable domain: DTGVSQNPRHKITKRGQNVTFRCDPISEHNRLYWYRQTLGQGPEFLTYFQNEAQLEKSRLLSDRFSAERPKGSFSTLEIQRTEQGDSAMYLCASSDRGKYEQYFGPGTRLTVT.

The rearrangement joins TRBV27 to TRBJ2-7, with 7 bases identical to TRBD1. Germline CDR1 MNHEY, CDR2 SMNVEV (reference sequence). This CDR3 comprises 16 residues. V shed 3 bases, J shed 1 base, and the junction held 9 bases outside the gene matches. CDR3 sequence (DNA): TGTGCCAGCAGTTTTTCAACAGGGGATCAGTCCTACGAGCAGTACTTC. Translated, it gives CASSFSTGDQSYEQYF.

CDR3 in amino acids: CASTPLTSGTSYEQYF. The CDR3 DNA reads TGTGCCAGCACCCCACTGACTAGCGGGACCTCCTACGAGCAGTACTTC. The rearrangement links TRBV28 to TRBJ2-7; 11 bases fit TRBD2. CDR3 size: 16 residues. With V trimmed by 7 bases and J by 0 bases, 8 bases remained unmatched. The germline V gene has CDR1 MDHEN and CDR2 SYDVKM.

The chain couples TRBV7-5 to TRBJ2-3; the DNA was not used to check the table's D call, TRBD1. TRBV7-5 is classified as a pseudogene. The CDR3 covers 18 residues. CDR3 sequence: CARSLASRDSLHTDTQYF. CDR3 bases: TGTGCCAGAAGCTTAGCTTCCCGGGACAGCCTTCACACAGATACGCAGTATTTT.

This chain links TRBV27 with TRBJ2-1, with 9 positions matching TRBD1. From germline, CDR1 is MNHEY and CDR2 SMNVEV (reference sequence). This CDR3 comprises 15 residues. Losses at the gene ends were 3 bases for V and 0 bases for J; bases not matched to a gene: 0. This CDR3 reads CASSLTGGSYNEQFF. DNA of the CDR3: TGTGCCAGCAGTTTGACAGGGGGCTCCTACAATGAGCAGTTCTTC.

The chain is built from TRBV28 and TRBJ2-7, with 10 nucleotides matching TRBD2. After removal of 4 bases from V and 4 bases from J, the junction contained 4 bases not matched to a gene. The CDR3 length is 14 residues. Germline lookup yields CDR1 MDHEN and CDR2 SYDVKM. The CDR3 sequence: CASSSASGSYEQYF. The CDR3 region has the DNA TGTGCCAGCAGTTCGGCTAGCGGGAGTTACGAGCAGTACTTC.

The chain recombines TRBV4-3 with TRBJ2-7; D uncertain. The V and J ends lost 1 base and 2 bases respectively, with 12 bases between them. CDR1 is LGHNA, CDR2 YSLEER, per germline. The CDR3 length is 15 residues. The CDR3 region is CASSQGYSSTYEQYF. Here the CDR3 DNA reads TGCGCCAGCAGCCAAGGGTACAGTTCTACCTACGAGCAGTACTTC.

The chain links TRBV10-2 to TRBJ2-1; 15 nucleotides agree with TRBD2. The V segment lost 10 bases and the J segment 8 bases; nucleotides outside the gene matches: 6. The CDR3 has 14 residues. CDR1 and CDR2 (germline): WSHSY, SAAADI. The CDR3 nucleotides read TGCGCCATAGGGACTAGCGGGGGGTCCTATGAGCAGTTCTTC. Amino acid sequence: CAIGTSGGSYEQFF.

This sequence joins TRBV29-1 and TRBJ2-1; D is unresolved. The CDR3 has 15 residues. Trimming took off 2 bases at V and 5 bases at J, with 16 bases between the two ends. Germline lookup yields CDR1 SQVTM and CDR2 ANQGSEA. CDR3 region: CSVEFGMRWDNEQFF. The DNA for the CDR3 is TGCAGCGTTGAATTTGGTATGAGGTGGGACAATGAGCAGTTCTTC.